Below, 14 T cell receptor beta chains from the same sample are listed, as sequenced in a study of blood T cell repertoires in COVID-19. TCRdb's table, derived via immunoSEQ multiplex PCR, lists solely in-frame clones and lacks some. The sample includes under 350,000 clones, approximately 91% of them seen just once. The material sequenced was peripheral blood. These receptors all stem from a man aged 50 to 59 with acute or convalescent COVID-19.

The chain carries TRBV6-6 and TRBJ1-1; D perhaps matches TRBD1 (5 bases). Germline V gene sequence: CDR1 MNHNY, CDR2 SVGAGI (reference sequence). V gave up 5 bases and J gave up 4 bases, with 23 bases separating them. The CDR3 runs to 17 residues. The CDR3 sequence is CASSPRLASRRGTEAFF. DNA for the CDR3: TGTGCCAGCAGTCCTCGGTTGGCCAGCCGAAGGGGCACTGAAGCTTTCTTT.

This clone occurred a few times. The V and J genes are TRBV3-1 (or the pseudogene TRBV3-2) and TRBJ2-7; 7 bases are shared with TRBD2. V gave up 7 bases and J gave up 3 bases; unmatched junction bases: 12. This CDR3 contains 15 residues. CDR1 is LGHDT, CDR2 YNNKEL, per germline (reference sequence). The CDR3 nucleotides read TGTGCCAGCACTACCGCACGGGGGGTTATCTACGAGCAGTACTTC. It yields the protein CASTTARGVIYEQYF.

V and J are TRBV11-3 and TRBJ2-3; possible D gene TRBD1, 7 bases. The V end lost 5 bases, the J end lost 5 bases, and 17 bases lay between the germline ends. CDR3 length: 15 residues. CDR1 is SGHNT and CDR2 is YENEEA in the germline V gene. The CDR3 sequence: CASSPRTGGRDTQYF. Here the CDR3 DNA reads TGTGCCAGCAGCCCAAGGACAGGAGGGAGAGATACGCAGTATTTT.

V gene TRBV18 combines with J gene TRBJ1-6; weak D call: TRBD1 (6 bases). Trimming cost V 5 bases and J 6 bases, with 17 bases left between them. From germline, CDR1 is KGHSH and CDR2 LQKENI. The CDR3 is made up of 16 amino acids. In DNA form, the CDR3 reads TGTGCCAGCTCAAAAAACAGGGTGATGCTTAATTCACCCCTCCACTTT. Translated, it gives CASSKNRVMLNSPLHF.

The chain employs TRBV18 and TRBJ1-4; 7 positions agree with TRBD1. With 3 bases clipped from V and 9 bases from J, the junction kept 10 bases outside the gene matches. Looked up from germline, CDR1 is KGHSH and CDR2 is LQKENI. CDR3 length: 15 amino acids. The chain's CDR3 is CASSPIRDRRQKLFF. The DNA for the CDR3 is TGTGCCAGCTCACCGATCCGGGACAGAAGACAAAAACTGTTTTTT.

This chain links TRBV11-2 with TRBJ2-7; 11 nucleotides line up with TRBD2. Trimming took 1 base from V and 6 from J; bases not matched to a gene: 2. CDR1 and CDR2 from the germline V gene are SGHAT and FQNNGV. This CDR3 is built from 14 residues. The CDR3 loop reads CASSLATSGVEQYF. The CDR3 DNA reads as TGTGCCAGCAGCTTAGCGACTAGCGGGGTCGAGCAGTACTTC.

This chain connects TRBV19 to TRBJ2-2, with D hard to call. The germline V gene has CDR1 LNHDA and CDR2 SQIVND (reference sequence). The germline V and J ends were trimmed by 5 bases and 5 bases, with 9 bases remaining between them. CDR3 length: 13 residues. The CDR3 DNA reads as TGTGCCAGTAGTCTTCAGGTGACCGGGGAGCTGTTTTTT. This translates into CASSLQVTGELFF.

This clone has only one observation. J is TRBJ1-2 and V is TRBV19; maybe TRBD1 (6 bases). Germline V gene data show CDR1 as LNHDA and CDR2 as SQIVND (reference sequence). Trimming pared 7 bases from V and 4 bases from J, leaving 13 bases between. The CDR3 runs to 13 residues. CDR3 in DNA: TGTGCCAGTAAACTCCAGGGGACCTATGGCTACACCTTC. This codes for CASKLQGTYGYTF.

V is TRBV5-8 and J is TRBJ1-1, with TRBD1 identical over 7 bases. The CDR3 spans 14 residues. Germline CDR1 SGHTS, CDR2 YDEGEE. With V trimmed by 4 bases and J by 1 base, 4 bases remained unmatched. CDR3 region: CASSLPGGNTEAFF. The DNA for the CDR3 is TGTGCCAGCAGCCTCCCAGGGGGGAACACTGAAGCTTTCTTT. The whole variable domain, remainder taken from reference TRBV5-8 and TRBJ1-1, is EAGVTQSPTHLIKTRGQQATLRCSPISGHTSVYWYQQALGLGLQFLLWYDEGEERNRGNFPPRFSGRQFPNYSSELNVNALELEDSALYLCASSLPGGNTEAFFGQGTRLTVV.

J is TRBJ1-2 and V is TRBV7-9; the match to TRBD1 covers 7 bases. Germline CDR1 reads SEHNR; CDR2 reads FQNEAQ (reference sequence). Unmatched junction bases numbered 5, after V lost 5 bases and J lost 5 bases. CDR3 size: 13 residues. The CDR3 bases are TGTGCCAGCAGCCCCGGGACAGATTATGGCTACACCTTC. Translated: CASSPGTDYGYTF. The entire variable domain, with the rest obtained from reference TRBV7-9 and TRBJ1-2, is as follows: DTGVSQNPRHKITKRGQNVTFRCDPISEHNRLYWYRQTLGQGPEFLTYFQNEAQLEKSRLLSDRFSAERPKGSFSTLEIQRTEQGDSAMYLCASSPGTDYGYTFGSGTRLTVV.

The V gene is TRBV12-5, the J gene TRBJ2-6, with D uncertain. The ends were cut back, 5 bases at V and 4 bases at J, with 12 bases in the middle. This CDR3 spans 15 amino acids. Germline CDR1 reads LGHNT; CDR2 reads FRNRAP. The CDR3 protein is CASGPQLAGANVLTF. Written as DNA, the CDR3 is TGTGCTAGTGGTCCACAGCTCGCCGGGGCCAACGTCCTGACTTTC.

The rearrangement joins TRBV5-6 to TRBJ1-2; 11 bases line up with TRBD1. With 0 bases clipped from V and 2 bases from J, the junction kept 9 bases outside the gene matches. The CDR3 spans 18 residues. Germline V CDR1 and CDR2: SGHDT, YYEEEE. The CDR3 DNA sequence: TGTGCCAGCAGCTTGGTTTGGGACAGGGGGAGTCAAAACTATGGCTACACCTTC. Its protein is CASSLVWDRGSQNYGYTF.

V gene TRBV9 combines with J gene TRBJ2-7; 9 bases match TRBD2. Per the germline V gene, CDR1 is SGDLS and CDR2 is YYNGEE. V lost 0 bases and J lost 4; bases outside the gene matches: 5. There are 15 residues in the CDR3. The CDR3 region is CASSVGSTSGYEQYF. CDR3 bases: TGTGCCAGCAGCGTAGGGTCGACTAGCGGTTACGAGCAGTACTTC.

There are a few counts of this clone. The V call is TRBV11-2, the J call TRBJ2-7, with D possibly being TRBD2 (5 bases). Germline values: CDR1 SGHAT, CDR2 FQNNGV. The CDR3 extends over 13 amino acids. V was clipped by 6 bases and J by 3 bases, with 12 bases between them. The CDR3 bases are TGTGCCAGCAGATCCGACGGGAACTACGAGCAGTACTTC. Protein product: CASRSDGNYEQYF.